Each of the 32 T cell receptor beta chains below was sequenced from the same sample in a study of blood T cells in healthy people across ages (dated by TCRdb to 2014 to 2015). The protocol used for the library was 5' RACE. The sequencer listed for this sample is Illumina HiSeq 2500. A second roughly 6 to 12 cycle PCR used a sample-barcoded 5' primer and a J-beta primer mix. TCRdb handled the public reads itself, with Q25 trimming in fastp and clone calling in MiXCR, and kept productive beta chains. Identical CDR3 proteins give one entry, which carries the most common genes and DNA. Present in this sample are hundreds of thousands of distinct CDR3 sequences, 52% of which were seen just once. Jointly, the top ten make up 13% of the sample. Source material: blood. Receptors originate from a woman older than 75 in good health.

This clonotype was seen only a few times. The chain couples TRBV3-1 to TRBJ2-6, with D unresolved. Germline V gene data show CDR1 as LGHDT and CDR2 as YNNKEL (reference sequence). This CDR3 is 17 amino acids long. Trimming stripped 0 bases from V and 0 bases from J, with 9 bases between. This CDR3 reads CASSQERYNSGANVLTF. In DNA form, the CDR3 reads TGTGCCAGCAGCCAAGAAAGGTACAACTCTGGGGCCAACGTCCTGACTTTC.

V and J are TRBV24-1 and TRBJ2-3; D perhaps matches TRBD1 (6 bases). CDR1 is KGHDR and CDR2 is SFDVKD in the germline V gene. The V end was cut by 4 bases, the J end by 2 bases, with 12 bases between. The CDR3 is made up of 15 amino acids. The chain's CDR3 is CATSEPGTYTDTQYF. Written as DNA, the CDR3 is TGTGCCACCAGTGAACCCGGGACATACACAGATACGCAGTATTTT.

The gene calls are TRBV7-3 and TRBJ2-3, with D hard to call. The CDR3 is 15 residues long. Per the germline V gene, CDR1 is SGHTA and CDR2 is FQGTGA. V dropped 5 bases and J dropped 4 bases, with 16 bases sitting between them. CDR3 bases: TGTGCCAGCAGCCCCCATTCCGCCGGAGCAGATACGCAGTATTTT. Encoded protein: CASSPHSAGADTQYF.

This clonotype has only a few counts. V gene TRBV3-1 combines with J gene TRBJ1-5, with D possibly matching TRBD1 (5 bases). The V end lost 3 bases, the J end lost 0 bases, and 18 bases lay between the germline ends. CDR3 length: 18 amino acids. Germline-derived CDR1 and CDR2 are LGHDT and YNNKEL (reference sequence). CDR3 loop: CASSQDIVSGNSNQPQHF. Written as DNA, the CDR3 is TGTGCCAGCAGCCAGGACATCGTGTCGGGGAATAGCAATCAGCCCCAGCATTTT. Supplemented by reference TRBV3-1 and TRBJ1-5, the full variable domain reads DTAVSQTPKYLVTQMGNDKSIKCEQNLGHDTMYWYKQDSKKFLKIMFSYNNKELIINETVPNRFSPKSPDKAHLNLHINSLELGDSAVYFCASSQDIVSGNSNQPQHFGDGTRLSIL.

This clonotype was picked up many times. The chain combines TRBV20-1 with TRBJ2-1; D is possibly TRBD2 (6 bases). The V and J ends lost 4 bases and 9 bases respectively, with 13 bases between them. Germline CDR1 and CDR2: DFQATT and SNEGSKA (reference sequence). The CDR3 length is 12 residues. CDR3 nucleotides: TGCAGTGCTACAGGACTATTGAGTGAGCAGTTCTTC. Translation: CSATGLLSEQFF.

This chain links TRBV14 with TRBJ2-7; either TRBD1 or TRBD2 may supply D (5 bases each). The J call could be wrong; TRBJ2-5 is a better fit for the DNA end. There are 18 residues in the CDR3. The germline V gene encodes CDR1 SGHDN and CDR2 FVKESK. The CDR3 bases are TGTGCCAGCAGCCAAGAGTCGACCGGGGCAGGGAGTGAAGAGACCCAGTACTTC. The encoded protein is CASSQESTGAGSEETQYF.

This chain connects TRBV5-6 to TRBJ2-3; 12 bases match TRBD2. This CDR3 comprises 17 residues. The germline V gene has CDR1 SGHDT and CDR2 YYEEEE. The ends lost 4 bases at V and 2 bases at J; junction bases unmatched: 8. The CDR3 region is CASSPTSGSLLTDTQYF. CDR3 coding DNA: TGTGCCAGCAGCCCGACTAGCGGGAGCCTCCTCACAGATACGCAGTATTTT.

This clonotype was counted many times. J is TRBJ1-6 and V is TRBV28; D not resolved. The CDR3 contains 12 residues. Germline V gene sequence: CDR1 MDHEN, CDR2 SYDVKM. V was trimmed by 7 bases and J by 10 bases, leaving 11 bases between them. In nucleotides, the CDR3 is TGTGCCAGCACCATACCTAGATCACCCCTCCACTTT. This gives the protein CASTIPRSPLHF.

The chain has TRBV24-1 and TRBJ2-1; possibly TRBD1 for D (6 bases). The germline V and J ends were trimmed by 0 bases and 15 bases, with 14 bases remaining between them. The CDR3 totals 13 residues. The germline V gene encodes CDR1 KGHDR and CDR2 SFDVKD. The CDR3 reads CATSDLGDTKWFF. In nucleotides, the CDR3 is TGTGCCACCAGTGATTTGGGGGACACAAAATGGTTCTTC.

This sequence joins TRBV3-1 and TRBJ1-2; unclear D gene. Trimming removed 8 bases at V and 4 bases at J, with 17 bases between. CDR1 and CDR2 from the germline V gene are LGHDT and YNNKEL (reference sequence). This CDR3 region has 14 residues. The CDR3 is CASSPRPGIYGYTF. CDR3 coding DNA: TGTGCCAGCTCCCCCCGACCGGGCATCTATGGCTACACCTTC.

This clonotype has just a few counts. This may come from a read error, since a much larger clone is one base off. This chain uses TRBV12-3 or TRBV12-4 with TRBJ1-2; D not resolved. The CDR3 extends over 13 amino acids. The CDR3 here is CASSLSRNYGCTF. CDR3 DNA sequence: TGTGCCAGCAGTTTATCACGGAACTATGGCTGCACCTTC.

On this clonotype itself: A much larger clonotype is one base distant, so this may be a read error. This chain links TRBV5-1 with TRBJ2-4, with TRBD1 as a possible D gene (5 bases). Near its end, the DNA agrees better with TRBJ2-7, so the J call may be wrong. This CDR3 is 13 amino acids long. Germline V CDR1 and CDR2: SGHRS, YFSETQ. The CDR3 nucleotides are TGCGCCGGCAGCTTTCAGGGTTCTCACGAGCAGTACTTC. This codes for CAGSFQGSHEQYF.

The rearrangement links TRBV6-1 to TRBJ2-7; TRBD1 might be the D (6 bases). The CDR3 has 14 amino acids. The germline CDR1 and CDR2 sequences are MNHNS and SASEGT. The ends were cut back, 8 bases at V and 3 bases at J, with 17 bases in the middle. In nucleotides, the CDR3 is TGTGCCAGCGGGGAACGGGACATTTACTACGAGCAGTACTTC. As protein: CASGERDIYYEQYF.

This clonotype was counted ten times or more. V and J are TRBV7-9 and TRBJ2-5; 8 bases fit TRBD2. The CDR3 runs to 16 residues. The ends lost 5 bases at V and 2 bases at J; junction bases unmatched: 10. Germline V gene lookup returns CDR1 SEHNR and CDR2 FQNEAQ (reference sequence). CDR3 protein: CASSLVSGGQQETQYF. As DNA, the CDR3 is TGTGCCAGCAGCCTAGTTTCGGGAGGGCAACAAGAGACCCAGTACTTC.

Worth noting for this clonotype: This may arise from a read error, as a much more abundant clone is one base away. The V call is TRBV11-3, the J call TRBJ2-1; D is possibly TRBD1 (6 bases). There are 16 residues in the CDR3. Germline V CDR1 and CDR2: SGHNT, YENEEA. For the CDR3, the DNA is TGTGCCGGCAGCAAACAGGGCACGAGCTCCTACAATGAGCAGTTCTTC. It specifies CAGSKQGTSSYNEQFF. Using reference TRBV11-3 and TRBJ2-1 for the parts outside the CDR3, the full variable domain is EAGVVQSPRYKIIEKKQPVAFWCNPISGHNTLYWYLQNLGQGPELLIRYENEEAVDDSQLPKDRFSAERLKGVDSTLKIQPAELGDSAVYLCAGSKQGTSSYNEQFFGPGTRLTVL.

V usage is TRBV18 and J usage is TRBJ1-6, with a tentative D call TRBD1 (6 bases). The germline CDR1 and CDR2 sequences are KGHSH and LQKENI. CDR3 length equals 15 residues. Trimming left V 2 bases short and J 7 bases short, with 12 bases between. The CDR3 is CASSPLGGNNSPLHF. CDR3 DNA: TGTGCCAGCTCACCATTAGGGGGGAACAATTCACCCCTCCACTTT. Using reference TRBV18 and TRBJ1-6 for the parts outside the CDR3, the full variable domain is NAGVMQNPRHLVRRRGQEARLRCSPMKGHSHVYWYRQLPEEGLKFMVYLQKENIIDESGMPKERFSAEFPKEGPSILRIQQVVRGDSAAYFCASSPLGGNNSPLHFGNGTRLTVT.

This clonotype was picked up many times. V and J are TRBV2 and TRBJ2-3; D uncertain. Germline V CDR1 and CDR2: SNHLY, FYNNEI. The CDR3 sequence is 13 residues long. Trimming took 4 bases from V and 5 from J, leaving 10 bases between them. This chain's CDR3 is CASSASGVDTQYF. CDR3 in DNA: TGTGCCAGCAGTGCTTCCGGAGTAGATACGCAGTATTTT.

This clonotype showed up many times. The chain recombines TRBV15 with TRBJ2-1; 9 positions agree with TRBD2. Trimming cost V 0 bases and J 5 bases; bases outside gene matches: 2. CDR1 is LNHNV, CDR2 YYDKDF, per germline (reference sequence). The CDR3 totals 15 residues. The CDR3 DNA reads TGTGCCACCAGCAGAGATAGCGGGAGAGACAATGAGCAGTTCTTC. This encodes CATSRDSGRDNEQFF. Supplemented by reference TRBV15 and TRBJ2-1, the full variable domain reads DAMVIQNPRYQVTQFGKPVTLSCSQTLNHNVMYWYQQKSSQAPKLLFHYYDKDFNNEADTPDNFQSRRPNTSFCFLDIRSPGLGDTAMYLCATSRDSGRDNEQFFGPGTRLTVL.

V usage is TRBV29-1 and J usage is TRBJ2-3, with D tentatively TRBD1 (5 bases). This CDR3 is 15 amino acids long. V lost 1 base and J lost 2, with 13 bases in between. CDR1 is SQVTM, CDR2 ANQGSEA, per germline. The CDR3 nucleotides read TGCAGCGTTGAAGTCGAAGGGGCCCCCACAGATACGCAGTATTTT. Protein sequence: CSVEVEGAPTDTQYF.

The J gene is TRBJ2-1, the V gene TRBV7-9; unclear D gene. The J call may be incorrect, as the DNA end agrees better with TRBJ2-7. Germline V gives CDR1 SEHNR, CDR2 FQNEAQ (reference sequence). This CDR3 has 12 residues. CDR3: CASSPTYNEQYF. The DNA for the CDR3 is TGTGCCAGCAGCCCGACCTACAATGAGCAGTACTTC.

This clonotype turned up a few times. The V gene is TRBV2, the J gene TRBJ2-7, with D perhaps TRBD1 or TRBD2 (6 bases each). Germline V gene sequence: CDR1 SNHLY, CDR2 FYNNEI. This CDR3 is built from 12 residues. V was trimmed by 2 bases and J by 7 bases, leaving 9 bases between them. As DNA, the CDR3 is TGTGCCAGCAGTGAAAGGGGGGTTGAGCAGTACTTC. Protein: CASSERGVEQYF.

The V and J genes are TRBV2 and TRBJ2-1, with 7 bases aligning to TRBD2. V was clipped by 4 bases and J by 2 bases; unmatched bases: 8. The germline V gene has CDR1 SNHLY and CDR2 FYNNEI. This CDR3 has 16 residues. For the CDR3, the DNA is TGTGCCAGCAGTGGTCTGCGGGAGATGGCCTACAATGAGCAGTTCTTC. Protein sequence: CASSGLREMAYNEQFF.

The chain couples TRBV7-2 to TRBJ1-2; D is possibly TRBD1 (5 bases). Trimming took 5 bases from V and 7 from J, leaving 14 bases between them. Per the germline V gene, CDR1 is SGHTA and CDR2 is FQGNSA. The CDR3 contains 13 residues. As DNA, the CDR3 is TGTGCCAGCAGCGCGAGGGGTGGCGGTGGCTACACCTTC. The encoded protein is CASSARGGGGYTF.

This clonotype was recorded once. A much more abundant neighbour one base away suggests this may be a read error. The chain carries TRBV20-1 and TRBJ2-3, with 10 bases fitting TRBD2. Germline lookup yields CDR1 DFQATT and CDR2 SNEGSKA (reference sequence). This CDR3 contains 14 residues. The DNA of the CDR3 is TGCGGTGCTCCTGGGACTAGCGCCACAGATACGCAGTATTTT. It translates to CGAPGTSATDTQYF.

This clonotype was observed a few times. The CDR3 DNA reads as TGTGCCAGCGGACGGATGATAAACACCGGGGAGCTGTTTTTT. It specifies CASGRMINTGELFF. The V call is TRBV27, the J call TRBJ2-2; no clear D. Germline CDR1 reads MNHEY; CDR2 reads SMNVEV (reference sequence). Trimming stripped 8 bases from V and 2 bases from J, with 12 bases between. This CDR3 has 14 residues.

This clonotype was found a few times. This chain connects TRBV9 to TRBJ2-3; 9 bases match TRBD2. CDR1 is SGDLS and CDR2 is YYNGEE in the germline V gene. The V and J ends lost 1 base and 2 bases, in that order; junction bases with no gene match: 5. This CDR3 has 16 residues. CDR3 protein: CASSVRRGGLTDTQYF. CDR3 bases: TGTGCCAGCAGCGTAAGGCGGGGGGGCCTCACAGATACGCAGTATTTT.

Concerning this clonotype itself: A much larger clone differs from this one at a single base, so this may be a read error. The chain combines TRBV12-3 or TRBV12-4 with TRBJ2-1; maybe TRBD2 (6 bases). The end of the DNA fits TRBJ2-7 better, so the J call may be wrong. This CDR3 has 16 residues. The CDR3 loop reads CASSRPGLINSYEQYF. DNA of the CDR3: TGTGCCAGCAGTAGACCGGGACTCATTAACTCCTACGAGCAGTACTTC.

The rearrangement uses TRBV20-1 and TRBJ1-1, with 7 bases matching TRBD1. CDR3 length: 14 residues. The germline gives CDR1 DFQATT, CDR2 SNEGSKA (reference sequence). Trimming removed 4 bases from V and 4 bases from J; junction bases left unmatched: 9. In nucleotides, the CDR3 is TGCAGTGCTACCCGACAGGGCGGGGGCACTGAAGCTTTCTTT. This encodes CSATRQGGGTEAFF.

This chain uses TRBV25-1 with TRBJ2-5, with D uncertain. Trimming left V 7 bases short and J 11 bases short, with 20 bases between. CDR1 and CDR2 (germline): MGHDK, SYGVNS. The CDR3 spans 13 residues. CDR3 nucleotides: TGTGCCAGCAACGGCTATGGGTGCAATGAGCAGTACTTC. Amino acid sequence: CASNGYGCNEQYF.

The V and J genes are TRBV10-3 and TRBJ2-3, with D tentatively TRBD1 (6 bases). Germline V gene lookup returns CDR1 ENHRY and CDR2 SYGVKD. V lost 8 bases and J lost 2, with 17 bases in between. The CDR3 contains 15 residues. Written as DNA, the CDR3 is TGTGCCATCTCCTTTCAGACAGGAGTCACAGATACGCAGTATTTT. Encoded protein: CAISFQTGVTDTQYF.

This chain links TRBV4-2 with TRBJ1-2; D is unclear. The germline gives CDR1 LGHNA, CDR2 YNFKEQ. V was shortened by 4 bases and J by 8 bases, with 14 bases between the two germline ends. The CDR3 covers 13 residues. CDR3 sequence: CASSLVPREGYTF. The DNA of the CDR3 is TGTGCCAGCAGCCTTGTCCCTAGAGAGGGCTACACCTTC.

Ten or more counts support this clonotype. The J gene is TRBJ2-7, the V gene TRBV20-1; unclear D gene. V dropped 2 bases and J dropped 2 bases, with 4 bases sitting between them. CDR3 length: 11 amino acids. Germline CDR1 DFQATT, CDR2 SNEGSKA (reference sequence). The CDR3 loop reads CSARRTYEQYF. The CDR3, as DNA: TGCAGTGCTAGAAGGACCTACGAGCAGTACTTC.